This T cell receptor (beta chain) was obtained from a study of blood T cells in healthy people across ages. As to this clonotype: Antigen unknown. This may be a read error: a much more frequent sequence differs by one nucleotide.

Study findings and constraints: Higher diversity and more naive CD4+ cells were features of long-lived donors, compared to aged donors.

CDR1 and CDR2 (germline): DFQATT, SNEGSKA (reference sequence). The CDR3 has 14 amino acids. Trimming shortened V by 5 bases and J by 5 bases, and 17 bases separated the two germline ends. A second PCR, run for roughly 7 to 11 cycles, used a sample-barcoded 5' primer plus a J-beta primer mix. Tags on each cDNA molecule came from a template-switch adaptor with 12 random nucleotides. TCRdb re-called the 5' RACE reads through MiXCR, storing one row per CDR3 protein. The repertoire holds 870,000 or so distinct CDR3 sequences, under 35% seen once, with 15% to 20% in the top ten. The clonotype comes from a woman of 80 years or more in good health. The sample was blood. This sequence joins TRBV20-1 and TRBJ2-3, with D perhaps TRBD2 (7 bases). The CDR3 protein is CSAPYGGPRDTQYF. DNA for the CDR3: TGCAGTGCTCCCTACGGGGGGCCCAGAGATACGCAGTATTTT.